A selection of T cell receptor beta chains follows, all from one sample in a study of cytomegalovirus exposure and HLA in healthy donors. Data came from immunoSEQ multiplex PCR; TCRdb stores just in-frame clones and leaves some out. The sample lists under 250,000 clones, around 80% occurring once. The sequenced sample was PBMCs. These receptors all stem from a male donor in good health and CMV-seronegative. The CDR3 runs from the conserved cysteine through the conserved F or W. The D gene is left open where the match is weak. A row's size may be missing; if present it is once, few, many or a size class.

clone size | J gene | D gene | V gene | CDR3 protein | CDR3 DNA
- | TRBJ2-7 | TRBD1 | TRBV4-2 | CASSHAGTGSSYEQYF | TGTGCCAGCAGCCATGCTGGGACAGGGAGCTCCTACGAGCAGTACTTC
- | TRBJ1-1 | - | TRBV5-1 | CASSLAGWAGTEAFF | TGCGCCAGCAGCTTGGCTGGGTGGGCGGGCACTGAAGCTTTCTTT
- | TRBJ1-6 | - | TRBV5-1 | CASSLTGSSYNSPLHF | TGCGCCAGCAGCTTGACGGGGAGCTCCTATAATTCACCCCTCCACTTT
once | TRBJ2-5 | TRBD1 | TRBV6-5 | CASSWGRGLETQYF | TGTGCCAGCAGTTGGGGCAGGGGGCTAGAGACCCAGTACTTC
- | TRBJ2-1 | - | TRBV7-6 | CASSFVRTDEQFF | TGTGCCAGCAGCTTTGTGCGAACCGATGAGCAGTTCTTC
- | TRBJ2-6 | - | TRBV6-4 | CASSDPGANVLTF | TGTGCCAGCAGTGACCCGGGGGCCAACGTCCTGACTTTC
- | TRBJ2-7 | - | TRBV4-2 | CASSQDTSRSYEQYF | TGTGCCAGCAGCCAAGACACTAGCAGAAGCTACGAGCAGTACTTC
- | TRBJ2-7 | TRBD1 | TRBV28 | CASSFNDRAYEQYF | TGTGCCAGCAGTTTTAACGACAGGGCCTACGAGCAGTACTTC
- | TRBJ1-3 | - | TRBV7-9 | CASSLGGAGNTIYF | TGTGCCAGCAGCTTAGGGGGAGCAGGAAACACCATATATTTT
- | TRBJ2-7 | - | TRBV19 | CASSIAQEAYEQYF | TGTGCCAGTAGTATAGCCCAGGAGGCCTACGAGCAGTACTTC
- | TRBJ1-5 | - | TRBV2 | CASSEMSGDYQPQHF | TGTGCCAGCAGTGAAATGTCGGGTGATTATCAGCCCCAGCATTTT
- | TRBJ2-7 | - | TRBV30 | CAWSIMGPYEQYF | TGTGCCTGGAGTATCATGGGCCCCTACGAGCAGTACTTC
- | TRBJ1-1 | - | TRBV5-6 | CASSFNLRGTEAFF | TGTGCCAGCAGCTTCAATTTACGGGGGACTGAAGCTTTCTTT
- | TRBJ2-1 | - | TRBV5-4 | CASSAGPASYNEQFF | TGTGCCAGCAGCGCGGGACCAGCCTCCTACAATGAGCAGTTCTTC
- | TRBJ1-1 | TRBD1 | TRBV6-5 | CASRKDRERGGEAFF | TGTGCCAGCAGAAAGGACAGGGAGCGGGGGGGGGAAGCTTTCTTT
- | TRBJ1-1 | TRBD1 | TRBV5-1 | CASYPTGAHTEAFF | TGCGCCAGCTATCCGACAGGGGCCCACACTGAAGCTTTCTTT
- | TRBJ2-7 | - | TRBV7-2 | CASSFGTKKYEQYF | TGTGCCAGCAGCTTTGGGACAAAAAAATACGAGCAGTACTTC
- | TRBJ2-7 | TRBD1 | TRBV5-6 | CASSATGTAFLNEQYF | TGTGCCAGCAGCGCAACCGGGACAGCTTTCCTGAACGAGCAGTACTTC
- | TRBJ1-1 | - | TRBV18 | CASSQNRVNTEAFF | TGTGCCAGCTCGCAAAACAGGGTGAACACTGAAGCTTTCTTT
- | TRBJ2-5 | TRBD1 | TRBV27 | CASSSRGTGVETQYF | TGTGCCAGCAGCTCCCGTGGGACAGGGGTAGAGACCCAGTACTTC
- | TRBJ2-7 | - | TRBV6-5 | CASSYESAESSYEQYF | TGTGCCAGCAGTTACGAGTCGGCGGAGAGCTCCTACGAGCAGTACTTC
- | TRBJ1-2 | TRBD1 | TRBV19 | CASSRLRTGASGGGYTF | TGTGCCAGTAGCCGCCTCCGGACAGGGGCTTCCGGAGGCGGCTACACCTTC
- | TRBJ2-1 | TRBD2 | TRBV14 | CASSRTSGIYNEQFF | TGTGCCAGCAGCCGGACTAGCGGGATTTACAATGAGCAGTTCTTC
- | TRBJ2-2 | TRBD2 | TRBV29-1 | CSVTPGSAGGRDTGELFF | TGCAGCGTTACCCCGGGGTCCGCGGGAGGCCGTGACACCGGGGAGCTGTTTTTT
- | TRBJ2-1 | TRBD1 | TRBV19 | CASSPTLGQGAGEQFF | TGTGCCAGTAGTCCTACCTTAGGTCAGGGGGCCGGTGAGCAGTTCTTC
- | TRBJ1-1 | - | TRBV11-2 | CASSGRWRGGTEAFF | TGTGCCAGCAGCGGAAGGTGGAGGGGAGGAACTGAAGCTTTCTTT
- | TRBJ2-5 | - | TRBV7-7 | CASSSPREGETQYF | TGTGCCAGCAGCAGTCCGAGGGAAGGAGAGACCCAGTACTTC
- | TRBJ2-7 | TRBD1 | TRBV13 | CASSLGQGVEQYF | TGTGCCAGCAGCTTGGGACAGGGGGTCGAGCAGTACTTC
few | TRBJ2-7 | - | TRBV4-1 | CASSQFTGYSYEQYF | TGCGCCAGCAGCCAGTTTACAGGGTACTCCTACGAGCAGTACTTC
- | TRBJ2-2 | TRBD2 | TRBV6-1 | CASTASGTGELFF | TGTGCCAGTACCGCTAGCGGGACAGGGGAGCTGTTTTTT
- | TRBJ2-7 | - | TRBV4-1 | CASSQEGGSAGYEQYF | TGCGCCAGCAGCCAAGAGGGCGGGTCAGCCGGCTACGAGCAGTACTTC
- | TRBJ2-7 | - | TRBV13 | CASSSGTTYEQYF | TGTGCCAGCAGCTCCGGAACTACCTACGAGCAGTACTTC
- | TRBJ1-2 | - | TRBV6-5 | CASTGNYGYTF | TGTGCCAGCACGGGGAACTATGGCTACACCTTC
- | TRBJ2-5 | - | TRBV19 | CASRLPGGTQYF | TGTGCCAGTAGATTACCGGGGGGCACCCAGTACTTC
- | TRBJ2-1 | TRBD2 | TRBV5-1 | CASSYGTSGRGYNEQFF | TGCGCCAGCAGCTACGGGACTAGCGGGAGGGGCTACAATGAGCAGTTCTTC
- | TRBJ1-6 | TRBD1 | TRBV19 | CATHRGAYNSPLHF | TGTGCCACGCACAGGGGCGCCTATAATTCACCCCTCCACTTT
- | TRBJ2-7 | TRBD2 | TRBV7-2 | CASTMLAGHYEQYF | TGTGCCAGCACCATGCTAGCGGGCCACTACGAGCAGTACTTC
- | TRBJ1-2 | TRBD1 | TRBV18 | CATRPGGEKSGYTF | TGTGCCACCCGACCAGGGGGAGAAAAGAGTGGCTACACCTTC
- | TRBJ2-3 | TRBD1 | TRBV19 | CASRGGQGWADTQYF | TGTGCCAGTAGGGGTGGACAGGGCTGGGCAGATACGCAGTATTTT
- | TRBJ2-3 | - | TRBV5-1 | CASSPRDGRRGADTQYF | TGCGCCAGCAGCCCCCGGGACGGGCGGAGGGGCGCAGATACGCAGTATTTT
- | TRBJ1-4 | TRBD1 | TRBV18 | CASSPRQGSNHEKLFF | TGTGCCAGCTCACCAAGACAGGGAAGTAATCATGAAAAACTGTTTTTT
- | TRBJ2-1 | TRBD1 | TRBV5-1 | CASSFGTGGFDEQFF | TGCGCCAGCAGCTTCGGGACAGGGGGCTTCGATGAGCAGTTCTTC
- | TRBJ1-4 | TRBD1 | TRBV7-9 | CASQSKGDRGGEKLFF | TGTGCCAGCCAGTCAAAGGGGGACAGGGGTGGTGAAAAACTGTTTTTT
- | TRBJ1-1 | - | TRBV25-1 | CASSDPGDTEAFF | TGTGCCAGCAGTGACCCGGGGGACACTGAAGCTTTCTTT
- | TRBJ2-7 | - | TRBV7-5 | CARSWDRDRRSYEQYF | TGTGCCAGAAGCTGGGACCGGGACAGGCGCTCCTACGAGCAGTACTTC